This TCR beta chain was recovered during a study of cytomegalovirus exposure and HLA in healthy donors. PCR employed 60 Vbeta and 13 Jbeta primers. The repertoire was sequenced with immunoSEQ multiplex PCR; TCRdb's copy has only in-frame clones and lacks some. The table shows tens of thousands of clones, with approximately 77% occurring only once. The CDR3 runs 14 residues. Germline trimming cut 2 bases from V and 7 bases from J; bases unmatched to any gene: 5. The germline CDR1 and CDR2 sequences are SGHTS and YDEGEE. The material sequenced was PBMCs. This TCR came from a woman between 18 and 30 years old in good health and CMV-seronegative. The gene calls are TRBV5-8 and TRBJ1-4; 7 bases map to TRBD1. CDR3 nucleotides: TGTGCCAGCAGCTTCAGGGGGACGGGTGAAAAACTGTTTTTT. Translating gives CASSFRGTGEKLFF.